One T cell receptor (beta chain) is described in this entry. There are many counts of this clonotype. What this receptor recognizes is not known. The record has no base qualities; no much larger clone is one base away. Looking up the germline V gene yields CDR1 SGHRS and CDR2 YFSETQ. Trimming accounts for 4 bases at V and 0 bases at J, while the number of junction bases matched to no gene is 4. CDR3 length: 15 amino acids, cysteine to phenylalanine. Just the 45-base CDR3 DNA is kept, in frame starting at base 1. The data were taken from a study of CD8 T cells in ankylosing spondylitis (TCRdb year 2017). As for the study more broadly: The study profiled T cell receptor beta repertoires in healthy donors and ankylosing spondylitis patients to find disease-linked TCR variants. Peripheral blood was sampled, and synovial fluid was additionally collected from ankylosing spondylitis patients. The whole study cohort included some 100 healthy donors and under 30 ankylosing spondylitis patients. Study-wide findings and limitations: Some motif variants were previously reported in synovial fluid and blood of reactive arthritis patients, suggesting common disease-initiation mechanisms. The disease-linked clones showed a CD8+ phenotype and occurred at relatively low frequencies in peripheral blood. The disease-linked clones were reported as significantly enriched in matched synovial fluid samples from ankylosing spondylitis patients. A TCR beta motif made up of several highly homologous amino acid variants appeared to be characteristic of blood from ankylosing spondylitis patients.

The sequencing machine was an Illumina HiSeq 2500. Quantitative 5'-RACE with molecular barcodes was the method used to prepare the TCR beta libraries. In the original analysis: A new computational method based on a probabilistic model of VDJ rearrangement was used to identify disease-linked TCR variants. TCRdb's own reprocessing of the public reads used fastp at Q25 and MiXCR and kept productive beta chains. Rows are unified per CDR3 protein, each entry keeping the most common DNA and genes. These V and J calls originate from TCRdb's pipeline instead of the authors' own analysis. The sample includes about 140,000 distinct CDR3 sequences, with about 10% observed a single time. In total, the top ten clones hold around 4.1% of the sample.

The source is a female donor with ankylosing spondylitis or in good health (not recorded which). The chain joins TRBV5-1 to TRBJ2-5, with 9 junctional bases fitting TRBD1. The sample comprised blood, either unsorted or a sorted T cell fraction (not recorded which). CDR3 reads: CASSTGTGYQETQYF. DNA sequence: TGCGCCAGCAGCACCGGGACAGGGTACCAAGAGACCCAGTACTTC.